One and the same sample provided the 17 T cell receptor beta chains below, sequenced in a study of blood T cells in healthy people across ages. Then a second PCR, running about 6 to 12 cycles, was carried out with a sample-barcoded 5' primer and a J-beta primer mix. One entry per CDR3 protein, called by TCRdb with MiXCR from the 5' RACE reads. Here the sample spans almost 550,000 distinct CDR3 sequences, approximately 25% being singletons. The same data also contributed to another study, on T cells of mothers and their children.

The sample consisted of blood. The source is a boy aged 5-17 years in good health.

Only a few counts were recorded for this clonotype. In DNA form, the CDR3 reads TGTGCCAGCAGCTTACTAGCGGGGGGGCCCTTAGCCCCCACCGAGCAGTACTTC. Protein product: CASSLLAGGPLAPTEQYF. The chain links TRBV7-2 to TRBJ2-5; 12 bases fit TRBD2. The DNA end lines up better with TRBJ2-7; the J call may be wrong. Germline V gene lookup returns CDR1 SGHTA and CDR2 FQGNSA. The CDR3 runs to 18 residues.

The chain joins TRBV7-2 to TRBJ1-4, with D tentatively TRBD1 (5 bases). From germline, CDR1 is SGHTA and CDR2 FQGNSA. CDR3 length: 13 amino acids. Trimming removed 8 bases at V and 7 bases at J, with 14 bases between. The CDR3 DNA is TGTGCCAGCGGCCGCAGGGCTCTTGAAAAACTGTTTTTT. Amino acid sequence: CASGRRALEKLFF.

This clonotype was observed a few times. This CDR3 reads CSAREEGPSYEQYF. Here the CDR3 DNA reads TGCAGTGCTAGAGAGGAGGGACCCTCCTACGAGCAGTACTTC. The rearrangement joins TRBV20-1 to TRBJ2-1, with D perhaps TRBD2 (6 bases). The J call may be incorrect, as the DNA end agrees better with TRBJ2-7. The V gene's germline CDR1 is DFQATT and CDR2 SNEGSKA (reference sequence). The length of the CDR3 is 14 residues.

The genes are TRBV11-2 and TRBJ2-5, with TRBD2 matching over 12 bases. The J call may be in error: the DNA end matches TRBJ2-7 better. Germline CDR1 is SGHAT and CDR2 is FQNNGV. CDR3 size: 17 residues. The CDR3 nucleotides are TGTGCCAGCAGCTTGAAATGGACTAGCGGGACTAGTTACGAGCAGTACTTC. This sequence encodes CASSLKWTSGTSYEQYF.

Only a few counts were recorded for this clonotype. The CDR3 spells CAWNHGLAGNTDTQYF. CDR3 bases: TGTGCCTGGAACCATGGACTAGCGGGGAACACAGATACGCAGTATTTT. The rearrangement uses TRBV30 and TRBJ2-3, with 12 positions matching TRBD2. The CDR3 runs to 16 residues. CDR1 is GTSNPN, CDR2 SVGIG, per germline (reference sequence). V shed 4 bases, J shed 2 bases, and the junction held 7 bases outside the gene matches.

This chain uses TRBV12-3 or TRBV12-4 with TRBJ2-7, with D maybe TRBD2 (5 bases). Trimming stripped 6 bases from V and 3 bases from J, with 12 bases between. There are 13 residues in the CDR3. The CDR3 here is CASRPGLGYEQYF. Here the CDR3 DNA reads TGTGCCAGCAGGCCGGGATTGGGCTACGAGCAGTACTTC.

This clonotype was detected only a few times. The V call is TRBV18, the J call TRBJ2-6; no reliable D call. The CDR3 loop spans 15 amino acids. V shed 5 bases and J shed 0 bases, with 8 bases lying between them. CDR1 is KGHSH, CDR2 LQKENI, per germline. Here the CDR3 reads CASSKGVSGANVLTF. The CDR3 bases are TGTGCCAGCTCAAAAGGAGTCTCTGGGGCCAACGTCCTGACTTTC. Full variable domain (rest looked up from reference TRBV18 and TRBJ2-6): NAGVMQNPRHLVRRRGQEARLRCSPMKGHSHVYWYRQLPEEGLKFMVYLQKENIIDESGMPKERFSAEFPKEGPSILRIQQVVRGDSAAYFCASSKGVSGANVLTFGAGSRLTVL.

The gene calls are TRBV6-4 and TRBJ2-1; D uncertain. This CDR3 comprises 14 residues. The ends were cut back, 4 bases at V and 2 bases at J, with 9 bases in the middle. In germline, CDR1 is MRHNA, CDR2 SNTAGT. CDR3 protein: CASSAEMTYNEQFF. Here the CDR3 DNA reads TGTGCCAGCAGTGCTGAGATGACCTACAATGAGCAGTTCTTC.

This clonotype was picked up a small number of times. The chain recombines TRBV28 with TRBJ1-6; D might be TRBD1 (5 bases). Looked up from germline, CDR1 is MDHEN and CDR2 is SYDVKM. V was shortened by 2 bases and J by 8 bases, with 10 bases between the two germline ends. The CDR3 has 14 amino acids. CDR3 coding DNA: TGTGCCAGCAGTTTAGAACAGGAGGATTCACCCCTCCACTTT. It is translated as CASSLEQEDSPLHF.

This clonotype has more than one count but fewer than ten. One end of the junction does not line up with germline, which may come from a read error. The genes are TRBV7-2 and TRBJ2-1; tentative D call: TRBD1 (6 bases). The better agreement between TRBJ2-5 and the DNA end casts doubt on the J call. There are 13 residues in the CDR3. The germline gives CDR1 SGHTA, CDR2 FQGNSA. The CDR3 reads CVSSLGQQETQYF. DNA for the CDR3: TGTGTCAGCAGCTTAGGACAGCAAGAGACCCAGTACTTC.

This clonotype has a handful of counts. The chain couples TRBV6-5 to TRBJ2-7; D gene ambiguous. Germline CDR1 MNHEY, CDR2 SVGAGI. The CDR3 has 8 amino acids. V was pared by 7 bases and J by 12 bases, with 7 bases between. CDR3 DNA: TGTGCCAGCACCCAACCGTACTTC. Protein sequence: CASTQPYF.

The sample holds one count of this clonotype. The CDR3 DNA is TGTGCCAGCAGTTTGATGGGTTTAGAGACCCAGTACTTC. Amino acid sequence: CASSLMGLETQYF. The chain is built from TRBV28 and TRBJ2-5; no reliable D call. V lost 3 bases and J lost 4, with 9 bases in between. The CDR3 spans 13 residues. Looked up from germline, CDR1 is MDHEN and CDR2 is SYDVKM.

This clonotype was counted only a few times. The V call is TRBV9, the J call TRBJ1-1; D is perhaps TRBD1 (5 bases). CDR1 is SGDLS, CDR2 YYNGEE, per germline. This CDR3 is 18 amino acids long. The germline V and J ends were trimmed by 3 bases and 4 bases, with 25 bases remaining between them. The CDR3: CASSEPSGAGLIGTEAFF. The DNA of the CDR3 is TGTGCCAGCAGCGAACCTAGCGGGGCAGGGCTGATTGGCACTGAAGCTTTCTTT.

This clonotype was counted between two and nine times. This chain links TRBV7-2 with TRBJ1-1; 8 bases align to TRBD1. The germline gives CDR1 SGHTA, CDR2 FQGNSA. There are 13 residues in the CDR3. The V and J ends lost 7 bases and 4 bases, in that order; junction bases with no gene match: 5. Here the CDR3 DNA reads TGTGCCAGCAACCAGGGGGCTGGCACTGAAGCTTTCTTT. Translating gives CASNQGAGTEAFF.

V is TRBV11-2 and J is TRBJ2-5, with TRBD1 matching over 7 bases. Germline trimming cut 3 bases from V and 2 bases from J; bases unmatched to any gene: 6. This CDR3 has 15 amino acids. CDR1 SGHAT and CDR2 FQNNGV come from the germline V gene. The CDR3 region has the DNA TGTGCCAGCAGCTTTATCCGGGACAGTCAAGAGACCCAGTACTTC. It specifies CASSFIRDSQETQYF.

Comments on this clonotype: Germline is not matched at one junction end, which may reflect a read error. V is TRBV12-3 or TRBV12-4 and J is TRBJ2-7, with 7 bases matching TRBD2. This CDR3 has 15 amino acids. The CDR3 bases are TGTGCCAGCAGTTTCTTCGGGACTAAGTCCTACGGGCAGTACTTC. Its translation: CASSFFGTKSYGQYF.

The CDR3 region has the DNA TGTGCCAGCAGCCCCTACTTAGGTACTTCTGGGACTGGCTACACCTTC. This translates into CASSPYLGTSGTGYTF. This sequence joins TRBV3-1 and TRBJ1-2, with D possibly TRBD1 on 5 matching bases. Trimming left V 4 bases short and J 7 bases short, with 22 bases between. The CDR3 covers 16 residues. The V gene's germline CDR1 is LGHDT and CDR2 YNNKEL (reference sequence).